The 25 T cell receptor beta chains below were found in one sample sequenced in a study of control samples from healthy donors and cancer patients. Generated by immunoSEQ multiplex PCR, the TCRdb table keeps only in-frame clones and is missing some. The table records some 120,000 clones, roughly 84% of them present only once. Sequencing was done on a sample of blood. The receptors were sampled from a man aged 35-49 years in good health.

This chain links TRBV6-2 or TRBV6-3 with TRBJ1-1; 10 bases align to TRBD1. Looked up from germline, CDR1 is MNHEY and CDR2 is SVGEGT. This CDR3 has 15 residues. Losses at the gene ends were 2 bases for V and 4 bases for J; bases not matched to a gene: 4. The CDR3 DNA reads TGTGCCAGCAGTTACCCCGGGACAGGGGCCACTGAAGCTTTCTTT. Encoded protein: CASSYPGTGATEAFF.

The J gene is TRBJ1-1, the V gene TRBV12-5; a weak D match, TRBD1 (5 bases). Germline assignment: CDR1 LGHNT and CDR2 FRNRAP. V was pared by 6 bases and J by 11 bases, with 16 bases between. This CDR3 has 12 amino acids. CDR3 nucleotides: TGTGCTAGTGGGTCCGGGACCCCAGTGGCTTTCTTT. Its translation is CASGSGTPVAFF.

The rearrangement links TRBV4-3 to TRBJ2-3; tentatively, D is TRBD2 (7 bases). The CDR3 sequence is 17 residues long. V was shortened by 3 bases and J by 1 base, with 17 bases between the two germline ends. CDR1 and CDR2 (germline): LGHNA, YSLEER. CDR3 bases: TGCGCCAGCAGCCAGATTATCGGGGGGCCAGGCACAGATACGCAGTATTTT. Translation: CASSQIIGGPGTDTQYF.

V and J are TRBV18 and TRBJ2-5, with 12 bases matching TRBD1. CDR1 is KGHSH, CDR2 LQKENI, per germline. This CDR3 spans 18 amino acids. The trim removed 1 base at V and 1 base at J, leaving 7 bases unmatched. The CDR3 loop reads CASSPLPGTGGLQETQYF. The CDR3 region has the DNA TGTGCCAGCTCACCACTACCCGGGACAGGGGGCCTCCAAGAGACCCAGTACTTC.

The J gene is TRBJ2-7, the V gene TRBV7-2; 9 bases fit TRBD2. The CDR3 sequence is 18 residues long. Germline loops: CDR1 SGHTA, CDR2 FQGNSA. The junction had 14 bases not matched to a gene; V was cut back by 2 bases and J by 3 bases. In DNA form, the CDR3 reads TGTGCCAGCAGCTTAATGTCGGCGGGGGGGCCGACTATCTACGAGCAGTACTTC. The encoded protein is CASSLMSAGGPTIYEQYF. Together with reference TRBV7-2 and TRBJ2-7, the CDR3 gives the full variable domain: GAGVSQSPSNKVTEKGKDVELRCDPISGHTALYWYRQSLGQGLEFLIYFQGNSAPDKSGLPSDRFSAERTGGSVSTLTIQRTQQEDSAVYLCASSLMSAGGPTIYEQYFGPGTRLTVT.

V and J are TRBV4-3 and TRBJ2-3; D uncertain. V was pared by 2 bases and J by 0 bases, with 18 bases between. The germline V gene encodes CDR1 LGHNA and CDR2 YSLEER. The CDR3 contains 18 residues. CDR3 protein: CASSQRASFAESTDTQYF. Written as DNA, the CDR3 is TGCGCCAGCAGCCAAAGGGCTTCATTTGCGGAAAGCACAGATACGCAGTATTTT.

V gene TRBV19 combines with J gene TRBJ1-2, with 7 bases aligning to TRBD1. Germline trimming cut 4 bases from V and 3 bases from J; bases unmatched to any gene: 11. This CDR3 comprises 16 residues. Germline V gene lookup returns CDR1 LNHDA and CDR2 SQIVND (reference sequence). In nucleotides, the CDR3 is TGTGCCAGTAGTACTTGGGCGACAGGGAGGGACTATGGCTACACCTTC. It is translated as CASSTWATGRDYGYTF.

This clone was found once. The V call is TRBV9, the J call TRBJ2-2, with D maybe TRBD1 (6 bases). V was pared by 6 bases and J by 7 bases, with 16 bases between. The CDR3 runs 14 residues. CDR1 and CDR2 (germline): SGDLS, YYNGEE. In DNA, the CDR3 is TGTGCCAGCAACCGCCAGGGGCAGATCGGGGAGCTGTTTTTT. Residues: CASNRQGQIGELFF.

This clone was seen a single time. This chain uses TRBV2 with TRBJ1-1; weak D call: TRBD1 (5 bases). The ends were cut back, 6 bases at V and 3 bases at J, with 11 bases in the middle. Germline assignment: CDR1 SNHLY and CDR2 FYNNEI. This CDR3 has 13 residues. The chain's CDR3 is CASSNGGDTEAFF. CDR3 nucleotides: TGTGCCAGCAGCAACGGGGGGGACACTGAAGCTTTCTTT.

The chain recombines TRBV24-1 with TRBJ1-1; TRBD1 agrees at 8 bases. The V segment lost 3 bases and the J segment 10 bases; nucleotides outside the gene matches: 3. This CDR3 is 12 amino acids long. Germline V lookup: CDR1 KGHDR, CDR2 SFDVKD. CDR3 sequence: CATSDPQGGAFF. The CDR3 coding sequence is TGTGCCACCAGTGATCCACAGGGGGGAGCTTTCTTT.

The V and J genes are TRBV6-1 and TRBJ2-1; the match to TRBD2 covers 7 bases. The CDR3 extends over 15 amino acids. The junction had 9 bases not matched to a gene; V was cut back by 1 base and J by 9 bases. Germline CDR1 and CDR2: MNHNS and SASEGT. CDR3 DNA: TGTGCCAGCAGTGAAGTGTATGCGGGGGTAGCTGAGCAGTTCTTC. Protein sequence: CASSEVYAGVAEQFF.

The chain employs TRBV7-8 and TRBJ1-3; the D is unclear. V shed 5 bases and J shed 7 bases, with 24 bases lying between them. In germline, CDR1 is SGHVS, CDR2 FQNEAQ. The CDR3 extends over 17 amino acids. Here the CDR3 DNA reads TGTGCCAGCAGCACTAAACCGCCCGGGTCTACATGGAACACCATATATTTT. Translation gives CASSTKPPGSTWNTIYF.

This chain links TRBV5-1 with TRBJ2-7; 7 bases map to TRBD1. CDR3 length equals 13 residues. V lost 2 bases to trimming and J lost 4 bases; unmatched junction nucleotides: 3. Germline CDR1 SGHRS, CDR2 YFSETQ. This CDR3 is CASSFVQGYEQYF. CDR3 nucleotide sequence: TGCGCCAGCAGCTTCGTACAGGGGTACGAGCAGTACTTC.

The chain combines TRBV6-4 with TRBJ1-2; TRBD1 might be the D (6 bases). V was trimmed by 0 bases and J by 10 bases, leaving 15 bases between them. Germline V gene lookup returns CDR1 MRHNA and CDR2 SNTAGT. CDR3 length: 14 amino acids. CDR3 region: CASSDSNTGAPYTF. The CDR3 DNA reads as TGTGCCAGCAGTGACTCGAATACGGGGGCCCCCTACACCTTC.

This clone has just one count. The genes are TRBV30 and TRBJ1-4; 8 nucleotides agree with TRBD1. J was trimmed by 10 bases and V by 0 bases; bases with no gene match: 4. CDR1 is GTSNPN, CDR2 SVGIG, per germline (reference sequence). This CDR3 spans 13 amino acids. The CDR3 here is CAWSVQGGRKLFF. The CDR3, as DNA: TGTGCCTGGAGTGTACAGGGGGGACGAAAACTGTTTTTT.

The gene calls are TRBV7-2 and TRBJ1-6; 12 bases match TRBD1. Germline values: CDR1 SGHTA, CDR2 FQGNSA. The CDR3 loop spans 16 amino acids. V shed 4 bases, J shed 9 bases, and the junction held 7 bases outside the gene matches. The CDR3 reads CASSWGDRGHLSPLHF. As DNA, the CDR3 is TGTGCCAGCAGCTGGGGGGACAGGGGGCATCTTTCACCCCTCCACTTT.

Only one count was recorded for this clone. The V gene is TRBV6-4, the J gene TRBJ2-1; TRBD1 or TRBD2 may be the D gene (5 bases each). The CDR3 extends over 14 amino acids. V dropped 6 bases and J dropped 4 bases, with 13 bases sitting between them. Germline-derived CDR1 and CDR2 are MRHNA and SNTAGT. The CDR3 here is CASSSDEGYNEQFF. CDR3 bases: TGTGCCAGCAGCTCAGACGAGGGGTACAATGAGCAGTTCTTC.

The chain carries TRBV30 and TRBJ2-6; D is possibly TRBD1 (5 bases). The germline V gene encodes CDR1 GTSNPN and CDR2 SVGIG (reference sequence). The CDR3 spans 14 residues. The V end was cut by 5 bases, the J end by 2 bases, with 10 bases between. The CDR3 region is CAWSGQAGANVLTF. The CDR3 DNA reads as TGTGCCTGGTCCGGACAAGCTGGGGCCAACGTCCTGACTTTC.

CDR3 DNA sequence: TGTGCCAGCTCACCGCAGCGGGGGATAAATGAGCAGTTCTTC. Its translation is CASSPQRGINEQFF. V gene TRBV18 combines with J gene TRBJ2-1; TRBD2 matches 8 bases. V shed 3 bases, J shed 7 bases, and the junction held 5 bases outside the gene matches. The CDR3 contains 14 residues. Looked up from germline, CDR1 is KGHSH and CDR2 is LQKENI.

The genes are TRBV9 and TRBJ2-1, with 12 bases fitting TRBD2. With V trimmed by 0 bases and J by 9 bases, 10 bases remained unmatched. The CDR3 is made up of 17 amino acids. The germline CDR1 and CDR2 sequences are SGDLS and YYNGEE. The CDR3 DNA is TGTGCCAGCAGCGTAGCTACTAGCGGGGGGCGGAGGGTTGAGCAGTTCTTC. Amino acids: CASSVATSGGRRVEQFF.

The J gene is TRBJ1-1, the V gene TRBV7-8; D is ambiguous. The V and J ends lost 1 base and 5 bases respectively, with 8 bases between them. Looked up from germline, CDR1 is SGHVS and CDR2 is FQNEAQ. There are 13 residues in the CDR3. The CDR3 sequence is CASSLVGITEAFF. The CDR3 DNA reads TGTGCCAGCAGCTTAGTCGGGATTACTGAAGCTTTCTTT.

V is TRBV30 and J is TRBJ1-5; tentative D call: TRBD1 (5 bases). The CDR3 loop spans 13 amino acids. Germline V gene lookup returns CDR1 GTSNPN and CDR2 SVGIG (reference sequence). Trimming removed 1 base at V and 5 bases at J, with 9 bases between. The chain's CDR3 is CAWSGDGDQPQHF. CDR3 nucleotides: TGTGCCTGGAGTGGGGACGGGGATCAGCCCCAGCATTTT.

The chain recombines TRBV9 with TRBJ2-7; 8 bases line up with TRBD2. Looked up from germline, CDR1 is SGDLS and CDR2 is YYNGEE. Losses at the gene ends were 4 bases for V and 3 bases for J; bases not matched to a gene: 12. CDR3 length equals 16 residues. For the CDR3, the DNA is TGTGCCAGCAGCCCGAGGTCAGCGGGGGCTCTCTACGAGCAGTACTTC. Amino acid sequence: CASSPRSAGALYEQYF.

The chain has TRBV6-5 and TRBJ2-7, with 10 bases that match TRBD1. The CDR3 has 15 amino acids. Unmatched junction bases numbered 7, after V lost 6 bases and J lost 2 bases. The germline CDR1 and CDR2 sequences are MNHEY and SVGAGI. The DNA for the CDR3 is TGTGCCAGCAGGGTTTCCGGGACAGGGGCCTACGAGCAGTACTTC. This translates into CASRVSGTGAYEQYF.

The chain employs TRBV25-1 and TRBJ1-2; D call uncertain. V was pared by 8 bases and J by 5 bases, with 6 bases between. CDR1 is MGHDK and CDR2 is SYGVNS in the germline V gene. The length of the CDR3 is 10 residues. The CDR3 loop is CASQLYGYTF. The CDR3 DNA is TGTGCCAGCCAGCTATATGGCTACACCTTC.